Presented here are 3 T cell receptor beta chains from one specimen sequenced in a study of blood T cell repertoires in COVID-19. Repertoires were generated with immunoSEQ multiplex PCR, while TCRdb's copy carries only in-frame clones and drops some. Here the sample spans a few hundred thousand clones, approximately 91% being singletons. Input material: PBMCs or T cells enriched from blood (not recorded which). The receptors derive from a human donor in a cohort exposed to, infected with or recovered from COVID-19 (not recorded which). The donor label of this sample is uncertain.

This chain uses TRBV19 with TRBJ1-6; D is uncertain. This CDR3 region has 14 residues. Germline V gives CDR1 LNHDA, CDR2 SQIVND (reference sequence). CDR3 sequence: CASSSRPGYSPLHF. DNA of the CDR3: TGTGCTTCATCGAGCAGGCCGGGGTATTCACCCCTCCACTTT.

The rearrangement uses TRBV28 and TRBJ1-2; D is perhaps TRBD1 (5 bases). CDR1 is MDHEN, CDR2 SYDVKM, per germline. The V gene lost 1 base and the J gene lost 8 bases, with 11 bases spanning the gap. This CDR3 comprises 13 residues. The CDR3 is CASSLLAAGGYTF. The CDR3 DNA is TGTGCCAGCAGTTTATTGGCCGCAGGGGGCTACACCTTC.

The chain joins TRBV28 to TRBJ2-5, with 8 bases lining up with TRBD1. The germline V gene encodes CDR1 MDHEN and CDR2 SYDVKM. Trimming cost V 0 bases and J 0 bases; bases outside gene matches: 6. CDR3 size: 17 residues. The CDR3: CASSLWQGAKYQETQYF. CDR3 sequence (DNA): TGTGCCAGCAGTTTATGGCAGGGGGCGAAGTACCAAGAGACCCAGTACTTC.